The 5 T cell receptor beta chains below were found in one sample sequenced in a study of Graves' ophthalmopathy and Graves' hyperthyroidism. RNA transcripts served as template for amplifying TCR beta CDR3 sequences. RT-PCR was first run with HTBI primers, then multiplex PCR in a second round. TCRdb called the multiplex PCR reads again in MiXCR, with one record for every CDR3 protein. This table holds about 660,000 distinct CDR3 sequences, about 40% found once. Specimen: peripheral blood. These receptors were obtained from an adult man with Graves' ophthalmopathy.

The J gene is TRBJ1-1, the V gene TRBV7-9, with no clear D. The length of the CDR3 is 15 residues. The V and J ends lost 5 bases and 1 base respectively, with 14 bases between them. Germline V gene lookup returns CDR1 SEHNR and CDR2 FQNEAQ (reference sequence). DNA of the CDR3: TGTGCCAGCAGCGCCACCGGGAACCCGAACACTGAAGCTTTCTTT. Translation gives CASSATGNPNTEAFF.

This clonotype appeared many times. The gene calls are TRBV19 and TRBJ1-4; 7 bases are a match to TRBD1. CDR3 length equals 15 residues. The trim removed 5 bases at V and 5 bases at J, leaving 8 bases unmatched. Germline V gene sequence: CDR1 LNHDA, CDR2 SQIVND (reference sequence). The CDR3 sequence is CASSPGQANNEKLFF. For the CDR3, the DNA is TGTGCCAGTAGTCCTGGACAGGCGAACAATGAAAAACTGTTTTTT.

The chain is built from TRBV7-6 and TRBJ2-1, with 11 bases matching TRBD2. The CDR3 length is 16 residues. J was trimmed by 7 bases and V by 3 bases; bases with no gene match: 8. Germline assignment: CDR1 SGHVS and CDR2 FNYEAQ. The CDR3 DNA follows: TGTGCCAGCAGCTTTAGCTTGGGACTAGCGGAAAATGAGCAGTTCTTC. Protein product: CASSFSLGLAENEQFF.

This clonotype showed up many times. Written as DNA, the CDR3 is TGTGCCAGCAGTGACGGGACAGCCGACTCTGGGGCCAACGTCCTGACTTTC. This gives the protein CASSDGTADSGANVLTF. The chain couples TRBV6-4 to TRBJ2-6; 7 bases are shared with TRBD1. Per the germline V gene, CDR1 is MRHNA and CDR2 is SNTAGT. V shed 2 bases, J shed 0 bases, and the junction held 4 bases outside the gene matches. The CDR3 covers 17 residues.

This clonotype was picked up many times. The V gene is TRBV11-1, the J gene TRBJ2-7; TRBD1 agrees at 7 bases. CDR1 is SGHAT, CDR2 FQDESV, per germline (reference sequence). Unmatched junction bases numbered 6, after V lost 7 bases and J lost 3 bases. CDR3 length: 13 residues. CDR3 loop: CASTTDRDYEQYF. DNA for the CDR3: TGTGCCAGCACCACCGACAGGGACTACGAGCAGTACTTC.